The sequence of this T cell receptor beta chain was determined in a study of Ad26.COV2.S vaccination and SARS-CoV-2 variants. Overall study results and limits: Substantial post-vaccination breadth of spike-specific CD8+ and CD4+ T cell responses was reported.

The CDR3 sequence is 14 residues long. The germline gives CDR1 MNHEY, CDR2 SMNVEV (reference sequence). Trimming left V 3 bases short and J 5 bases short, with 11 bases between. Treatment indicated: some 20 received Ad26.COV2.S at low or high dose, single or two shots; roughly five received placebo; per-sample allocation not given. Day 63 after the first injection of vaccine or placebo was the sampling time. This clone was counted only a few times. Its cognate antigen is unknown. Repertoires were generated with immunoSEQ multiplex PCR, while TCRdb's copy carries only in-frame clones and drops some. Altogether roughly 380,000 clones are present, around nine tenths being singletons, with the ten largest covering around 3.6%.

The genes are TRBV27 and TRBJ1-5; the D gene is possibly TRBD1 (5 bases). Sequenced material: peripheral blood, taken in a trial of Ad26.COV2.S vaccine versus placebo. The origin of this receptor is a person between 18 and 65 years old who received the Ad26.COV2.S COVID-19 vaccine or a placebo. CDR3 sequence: CASSFRDRYQPQHF. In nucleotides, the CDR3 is TGTGCCAGCAGTTTCCGGGACCGTTATCAGCCCCAGCATTTT.